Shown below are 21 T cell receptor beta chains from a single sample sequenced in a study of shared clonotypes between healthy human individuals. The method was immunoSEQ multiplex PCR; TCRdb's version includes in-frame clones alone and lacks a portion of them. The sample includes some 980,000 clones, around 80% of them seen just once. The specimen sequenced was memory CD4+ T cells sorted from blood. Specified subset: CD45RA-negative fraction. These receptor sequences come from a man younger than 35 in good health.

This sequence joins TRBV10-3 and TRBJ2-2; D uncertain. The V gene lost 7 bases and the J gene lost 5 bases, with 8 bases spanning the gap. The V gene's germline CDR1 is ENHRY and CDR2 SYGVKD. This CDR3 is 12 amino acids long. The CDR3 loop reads CAIKRETGELFF. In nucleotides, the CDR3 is TGTGCCATCAAAAGGGAAACCGGGGAGCTGTTTTTT.

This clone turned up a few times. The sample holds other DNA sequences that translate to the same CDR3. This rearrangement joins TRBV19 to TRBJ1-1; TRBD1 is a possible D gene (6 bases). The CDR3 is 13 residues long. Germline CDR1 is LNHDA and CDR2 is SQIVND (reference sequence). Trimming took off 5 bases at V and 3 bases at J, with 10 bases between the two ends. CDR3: CASSLYRDTEAFF. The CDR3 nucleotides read TGTGCCAGTAGTCTCTACAGGGACACTGAAGCTTTCTTT.

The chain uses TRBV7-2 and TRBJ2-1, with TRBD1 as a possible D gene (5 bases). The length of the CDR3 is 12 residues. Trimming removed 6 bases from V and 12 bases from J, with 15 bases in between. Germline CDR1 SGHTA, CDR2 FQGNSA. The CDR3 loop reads CASSFIGARQFF. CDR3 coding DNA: TGTGCCAGCAGTTTTATAGGGGCACGGCAGTTCTTC.

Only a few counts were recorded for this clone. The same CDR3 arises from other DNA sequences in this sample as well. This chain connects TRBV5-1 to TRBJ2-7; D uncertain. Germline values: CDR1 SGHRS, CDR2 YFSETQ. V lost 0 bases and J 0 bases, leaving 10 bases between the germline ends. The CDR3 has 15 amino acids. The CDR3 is CASSLAPGLSYEQYF. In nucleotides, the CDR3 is TGCGCCAGCAGCTTGGCCCCAGGCCTCTCCTACGAGCAGTACTTC.

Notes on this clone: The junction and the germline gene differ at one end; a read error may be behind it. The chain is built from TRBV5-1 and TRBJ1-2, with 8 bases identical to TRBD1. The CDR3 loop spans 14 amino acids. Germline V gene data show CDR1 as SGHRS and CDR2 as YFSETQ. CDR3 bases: TGCGCCAGCAGCTTGGCAGGGGGCGGCTATGGCTACATCTTC. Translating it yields CASSLAGGGYGYIF.

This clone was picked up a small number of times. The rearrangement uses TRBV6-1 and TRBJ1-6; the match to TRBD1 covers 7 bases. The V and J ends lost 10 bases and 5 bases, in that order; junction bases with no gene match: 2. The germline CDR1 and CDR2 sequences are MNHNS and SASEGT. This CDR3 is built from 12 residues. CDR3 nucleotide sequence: TGTGCCACAGGACAGGATAATTCACCCCTCCACTTT. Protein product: CATGQDNSPLHF.

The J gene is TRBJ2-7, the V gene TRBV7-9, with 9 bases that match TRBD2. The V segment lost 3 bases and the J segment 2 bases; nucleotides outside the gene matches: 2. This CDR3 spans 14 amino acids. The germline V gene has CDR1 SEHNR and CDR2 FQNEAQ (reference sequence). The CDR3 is CASSFGLATYEQYF. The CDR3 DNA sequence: TGTGCCAGCAGCTTCGGACTAGCGACCTACGAGCAGTACTTC.

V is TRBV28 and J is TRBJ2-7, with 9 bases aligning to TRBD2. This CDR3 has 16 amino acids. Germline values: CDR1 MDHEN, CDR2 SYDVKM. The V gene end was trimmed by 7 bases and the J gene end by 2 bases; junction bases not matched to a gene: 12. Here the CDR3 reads CASTEVASGATYEQYF. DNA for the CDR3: TGTGCCAGCACCGAGGTGGCTAGCGGGGCCACCTACGAGCAGTACTTC.

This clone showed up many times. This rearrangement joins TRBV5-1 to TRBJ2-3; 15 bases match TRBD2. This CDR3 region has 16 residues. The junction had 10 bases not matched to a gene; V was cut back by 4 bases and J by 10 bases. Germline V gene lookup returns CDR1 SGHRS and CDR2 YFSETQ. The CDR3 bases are TGCGCCAGCAGCATTGGACTAGCGGGAGGGCCCGACGCGCAGTATTTT. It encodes CASSIGLAGGPDAQYF. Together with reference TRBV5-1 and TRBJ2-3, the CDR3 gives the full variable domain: KAGVTQTPRYLIKTRGQQVTLSCSPISGHRSVSWYQQTPGQGLQFLFEYFSETQRNKGNFPGRFSGRQFSNSRSEMNVSTLELGDSALYLCASSIGLAGGPDAQYFGPGTRLTVL.

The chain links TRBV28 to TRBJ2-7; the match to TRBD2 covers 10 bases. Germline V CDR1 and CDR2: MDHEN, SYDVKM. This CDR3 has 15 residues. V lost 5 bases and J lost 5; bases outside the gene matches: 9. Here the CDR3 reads CASSGSGGAFDEQYF. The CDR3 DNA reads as TGTGCCAGCAGTGGAAGCGGGGGGGCCTTCGACGAGCAGTACTTC.

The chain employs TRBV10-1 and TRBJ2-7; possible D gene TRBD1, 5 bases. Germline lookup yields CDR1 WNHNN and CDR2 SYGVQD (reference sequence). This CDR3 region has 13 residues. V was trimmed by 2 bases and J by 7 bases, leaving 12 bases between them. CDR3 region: CASSERGSKEQYF. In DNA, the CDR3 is TGCGCCAGCAGTGAGAGGGGCTCAAAAGAGCAGTACTTC.

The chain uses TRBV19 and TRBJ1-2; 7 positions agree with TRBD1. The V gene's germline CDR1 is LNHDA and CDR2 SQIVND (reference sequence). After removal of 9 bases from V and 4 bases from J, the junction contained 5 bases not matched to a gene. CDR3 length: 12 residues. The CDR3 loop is CASRDRVYGYTF. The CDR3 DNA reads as TGTGCCAGCCGAGACAGGGTCTATGGCTACACCTTC.

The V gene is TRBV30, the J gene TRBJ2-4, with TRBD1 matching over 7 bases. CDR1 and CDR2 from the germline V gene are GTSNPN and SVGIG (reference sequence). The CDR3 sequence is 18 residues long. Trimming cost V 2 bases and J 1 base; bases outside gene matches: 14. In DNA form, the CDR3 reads TGTGCCTGGAGTTTAATAGGGGGCGGCCCAGGGGCCAAAAACATTCAGTACTTC. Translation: CAWSLIGGGPGAKNIQYF.

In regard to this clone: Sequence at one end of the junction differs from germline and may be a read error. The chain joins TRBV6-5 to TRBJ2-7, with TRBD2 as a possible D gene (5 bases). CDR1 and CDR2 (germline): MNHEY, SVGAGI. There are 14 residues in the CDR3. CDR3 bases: TGTGCCAGCTCTCTGGCCAGCGGACGGTACGGGCAGTACTTC. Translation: CASSLASGRYGQYF.

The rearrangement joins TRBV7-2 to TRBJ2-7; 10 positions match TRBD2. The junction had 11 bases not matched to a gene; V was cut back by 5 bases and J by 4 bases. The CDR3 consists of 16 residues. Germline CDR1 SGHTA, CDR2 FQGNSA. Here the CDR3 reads CASSPRLAGVSYEQYF. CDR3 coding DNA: TGTGCCAGCAGCCCGCGGCTAGCGGGGGTATCTTACGAGCAGTACTTC. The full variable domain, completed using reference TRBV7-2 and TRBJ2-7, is GAGVSQSPSNKVTEKGKDVELRCDPISGHTALYWYRQSLGQGLEFLIYFQGNSAPDKSGLPSDRFSAERTGGSVSTLTIQRTQQEDSAVYLCASSPRLAGVSYEQYFGPGTRLTVT.

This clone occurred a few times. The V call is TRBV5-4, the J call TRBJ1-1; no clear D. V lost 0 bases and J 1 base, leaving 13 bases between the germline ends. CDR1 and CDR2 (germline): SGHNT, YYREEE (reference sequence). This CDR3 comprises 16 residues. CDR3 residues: CASSLDGVTRNTEAFF. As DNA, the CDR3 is TGTGCCAGCAGCTTGGATGGGGTGACGAGGAACACTGAAGCTTTCTTT. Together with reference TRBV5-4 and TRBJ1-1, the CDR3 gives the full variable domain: ETGVTQSPTHLIKTRGQQVTLRCSSQSGHNTVSWYQQALGQGPQFIFQYYREEENGRGNFPPRFSGLQFPNYSSELNVNALELDDSALYLCASSLDGVTRNTEAFFGQGTRLTVV.

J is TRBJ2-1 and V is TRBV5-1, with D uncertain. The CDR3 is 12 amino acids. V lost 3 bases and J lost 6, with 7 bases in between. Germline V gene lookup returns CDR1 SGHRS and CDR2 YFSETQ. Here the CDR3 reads CASSSWSNEQFF. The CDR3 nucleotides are TGCGCCAGCAGCTCGTGGAGCAATGAGCAGTTCTTC. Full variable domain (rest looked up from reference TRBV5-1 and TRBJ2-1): KAGVTQTPRYLIKTRGQQVTLSCSPISGHRSVSWYQQTPGQGLQFLFEYFSETQRNKGNFPGRFSGRQFSNSRSEMNVSTLELGDSALYLCASSSWSNEQFFGPGTRLTVL.

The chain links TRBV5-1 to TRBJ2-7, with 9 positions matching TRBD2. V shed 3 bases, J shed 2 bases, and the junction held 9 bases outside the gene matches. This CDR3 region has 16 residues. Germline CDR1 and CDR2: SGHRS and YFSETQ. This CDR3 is CASSSGLARGAYEQYF. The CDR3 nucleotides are TGCGCCAGCAGCTCAGGACTAGCGAGAGGGGCCTACGAGCAGTACTTC.

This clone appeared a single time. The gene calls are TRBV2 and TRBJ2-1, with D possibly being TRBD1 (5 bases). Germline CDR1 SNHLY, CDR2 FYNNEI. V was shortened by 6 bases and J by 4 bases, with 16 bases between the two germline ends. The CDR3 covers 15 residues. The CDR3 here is CASRYDQGTYNEQFF. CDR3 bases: TGTGCCAGCAGGTACGATCAGGGAACATACAATGAGCAGTTCTTC.

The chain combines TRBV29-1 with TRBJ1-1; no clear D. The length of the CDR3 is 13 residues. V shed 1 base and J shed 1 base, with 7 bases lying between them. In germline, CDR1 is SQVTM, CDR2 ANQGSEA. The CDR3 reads CSVEVRTNTEAFF. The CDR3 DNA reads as TGCAGCGTTGAAGTGCGGACGAACACTGAAGCTTTCTTT.

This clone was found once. The CDR3 bases are TGTGCCAGCAGTTTCGGACGGTACTATGGCTACACCTTC. Encoded protein: CASSFGRYYGYTF. V gene TRBV27 combines with J gene TRBJ1-2; D unresolved. Germline loops: CDR1 MNHEY, CDR2 SMNVEV (reference sequence). The CDR3 runs 13 residues. Trimming left V 3 bases short and J 3 bases short, with 8 bases between.